The entry below gives a single T cell receptor (beta chain) sequence along with its context. Authors' analysis steps: Reference gene primer amplification in the assay estimated nucleated cell counts. Profiled with immunoSEQ multiplex PCR; TCRdb holds only in-frame clones, not every one. The V and J calls and clone size were taken over from that table, and D and trimming were inferred from the DNA. The sample has about 41,000 clones, over 80% seen once; the top ten hold approximately 43%. The ends were cut back, 7 bases at V and 5 bases at J, with 11 bases in the middle. The CDR3 is 12 amino acids. From germline, CDR1 is MNHEY and CDR2 SVGAGI. The source of the sample is a study of blood T cell repertoires in COVID-19. Study as a whole: Acute and convalescent COVID-19 samples came from the United States, Italy and Spain. Nucleic acid was either cDNA or gDNA, and it came from T cells, B-cell-depleted T cells, or PBMCs.

V is TRBV6-5 and J is TRBJ1-1; perhaps TRBD1 as D (6 bases). Specimen: peripheral blood. This sequence originates from an elderly woman with acute or convalescent COVID-19. This CDR3 reads CASNQQGTEAFF. The DNA of the CDR3 is TGTGCCAGCAATCAGCAGGGGACTGAAGCTTTCTTT.